The present TCR beta chain was sequenced within a study of blood T cell repertoires in COVID-19. Turning to the study itself: Acute and convalescent COVID-19 samples came from the United States, Italy and Spain.

The CDR3 has 14 amino acids. Per germline, CDR1 KGHSH and CDR2 LQKENI. The germline V and J ends were trimmed by 2 bases and 5 bases, with 12 bases remaining between them. This clone was observed a handful of times. Sequencing used immunoSEQ multiplex PCR; TCRdb keeps in-frame clones, though not all of them. Seen here are tens of thousands of clones, about 86% observed once, and the top ten hold nearly 4%. In Seattle, patients joined the study during active infection and were tracked longitudinally. The source of this sequence is a man aged 35 to 55 with COVID-19, enrolled during active disease. Sample: peripheral blood. This chain uses TRBV18 with TRBJ1-1, with no clear D. CDR3 nucleotide sequence: TGTGCCAGCTCACCAGACTGGACTGGGACTGAAGCTTTCTTT. It codes for CASSPDWTGTEAFF.